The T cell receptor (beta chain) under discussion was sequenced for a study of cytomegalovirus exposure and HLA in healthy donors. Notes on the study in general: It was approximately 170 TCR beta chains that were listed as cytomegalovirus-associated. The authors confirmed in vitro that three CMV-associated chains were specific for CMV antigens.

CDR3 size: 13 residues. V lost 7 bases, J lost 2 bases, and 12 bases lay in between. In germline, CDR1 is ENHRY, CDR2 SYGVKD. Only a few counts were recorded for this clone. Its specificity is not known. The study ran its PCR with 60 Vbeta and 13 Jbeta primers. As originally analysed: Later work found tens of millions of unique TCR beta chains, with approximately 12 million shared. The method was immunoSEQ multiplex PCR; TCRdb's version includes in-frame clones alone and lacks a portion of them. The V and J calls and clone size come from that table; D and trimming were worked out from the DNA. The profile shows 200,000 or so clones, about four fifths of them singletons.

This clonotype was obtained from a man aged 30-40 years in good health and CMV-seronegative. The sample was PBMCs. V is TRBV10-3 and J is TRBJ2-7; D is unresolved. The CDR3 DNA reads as TGTGCCATCACCGAAACACAGACCTACGAGCAGTACTTC. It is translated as CAITETQTYEQYF.